This entry lists 9 T cell receptor beta chains sequenced from one sample in a study of T cell responses to AZD1222 COVID-19 vaccine. Only in-frame clones appear in the TCRdb table, and some are missing; sequencing was by immunoSEQ multiplex PCR. Altogether 100,000 to 150,000 clones are present, 92% being singletons, with the ten largest covering approximately 8%. Sample: peripheral blood, taken 28 days after the second AZD1222 dose. These receptors were obtained from an adult who received the AZD1222 COVID-19 vaccine.

This CDR3 reads CASSPSSVPRGTGELFF. For the CDR3, the DNA is TGTGCCAGCTCACCCTCTAGCGTCCCCCGGGGCACCGGGGAGCTGTTTTTT. The chain employs TRBV18 and TRBJ2-2, with a tentative D call TRBD2 (6 bases). Germline V gene lookup returns CDR1 KGHSH and CDR2 LQKENI. The V gene lost 3 bases and the J gene lost 4 bases, with 18 bases spanning the gap. The CDR3 contains 17 residues.

CDR3 sequence reads: CASSQGNSENEKLFF. CDR3 sequence (DNA): TGTGCCAGCAGCCAAGGAAACAGTGAAAATGAAAAACTGTTTTTT. The rearrangement joins TRBV3-1 (or the pseudogene TRBV3-2) to TRBJ1-4; D remains unclear. This CDR3 is 15 amino acids long. CDR1 is LGHDT and CDR2 is YNNKEL in the germline V gene (reference sequence). Trimming took off 1 base at V and 5 bases at J, with 11 bases between the two ends.

This chain links TRBV10-3 with TRBJ2-1; 7 bases fit TRBD1. Germline-derived CDR1 and CDR2 are ENHRY and SYGVKD. The CDR3 runs to 12 residues. After removal of 10 bases from V and 10 bases from J, the junction contained 10 bases not matched to a gene. CDR3 amino acids: CATGTDGREQFF. The CDR3 nucleotides read TGTGCCACCGGGACAGATGGAAGGGAGCAGTTCTTC.

V usage is TRBV2 and J usage is TRBJ2-7; D gene ambiguous. The CDR3 totals 12 residues. Germline V gene lookup returns CDR1 SNHLY and CDR2 FYNNEI. V lost 6 bases, J lost 0 bases, and 6 bases lay in between. CDR3 DNA: TGTGCCAGCAGGATCGTCTCCTACGAGCAGTACTTC. Its protein is CASRIVSYEQYF.

The chain combines TRBV10-3 with TRBJ2-3; 14 bases match TRBD2. The CDR3 runs 15 residues. Unmatched junction bases numbered 3, after V lost 6 bases and J lost 4 bases. In germline, CDR1 is ENHRY, CDR2 SYGVKD. CDR3 nucleotide sequence: TGTGCCATCAGCCAGGGACTAGCGGGAGCAGATACGCAGTATTTT. Residues: CAISQGLAGADTQYF.

The CDR3 here is CASTKLVSGANVLTF. The CDR3, as DNA: TGTGCCAGCACTAAATTGGTCTCTGGGGCCAACGTCCTGACTTTC. The gene calls are TRBV7-2 and TRBJ2-6; no clear D. This CDR3 is 15 amino acids long. V was shortened by 7 bases and J by 0 bases, with 10 bases between the two germline ends. Germline V gene lookup returns CDR1 SGHTA and CDR2 FQGNSA.

A single count supports this clone. The genes are TRBV7-2 and TRBJ1-1; 7 nucleotides line up with TRBD1. With 8 bases clipped from V and 1 base from J, the junction kept 4 bases outside the gene matches. The CDR3 extends over 13 amino acids. CDR1 and CDR2 (germline): SGHTA, FQGNSA. In DNA form, the CDR3 reads TGTGCCAGCTCGGGACAGCAGAACACTGAAGCTTTCTTT. Amino acids: CASSGQQNTEAFF.

The chain links TRBV29-1 to TRBJ1-4, with 7 nucleotides matching TRBD1. Per germline, CDR1 SQVTM and CDR2 ANQGSEA. The CDR3 length is 14 residues. CDR3: CSALLTDRDEKLFF. CDR3 in DNA: TGCAGTGCGTTACTGACCGACAGGGACGAAAAACTGTTTTTT.

Notes on this clone: The germline gene is not matched at one end of the junction; a read error may be the cause. The rearrangement joins TRBV13 to TRBJ2-7, with a weak D call TRBD1 (5 bases). Germline V gives CDR1 PRHDT, CDR2 FYEKMQ (reference sequence). The CDR3 spans 13 residues. CDR3 sequence: CASSFPRAYGQYF. The CDR3 DNA reads TGTGCCAGCAGCTTCCCCAGGGCCTACGGGCAGTACTTC.